This record covers a single T cell receptor (beta chain). V lost 5 bases to trimming and J lost 3 bases, with 20 bases between them. The CDR3 extends over 16 amino acids. CDR1 and CDR2 from the germline V gene are MNHNY and SVGAGI (reference sequence). These data originate in a study of blood T cell repertoires in COVID-19. Only in-frame clones appear in the TCRdb table, and some are missing; sequencing was by immunoSEQ multiplex PCR. Here the sample spans about 230,000 clones, 86% being singletons. This sequence was found in a middle-aged man with COVID-19, enrolled during active disease. Input material: peripheral blood. This chain connects TRBV6-6 to TRBJ2-7, with a weak D call TRBD1 (6 bases). The CDR3 DNA reads TGTGCCAGCAGTCCCGGGACACGCATGGGGGTCTACGAGCAGTACTTC. The encoded protein is CASSPGTRMGVYEQYF.